This TCR beta chain emerged from a study of cytomegalovirus exposure and HLA in healthy donors. The wider study: The Caucasian-associated ancestry cluster held 80% to 90% of 300 to 500 genotyped donors. Points from the study as a whole: TRBV6-2, TRBV6-3 and some other V segments were unresolvable in 87-base-pair reads. With later analysis, a missense DCLRE1C variant became linked to TCR beta V- and J-gene trimming. Specificity of a few CMV-associated chains for CMV antigens was verified in vitro.

For this clone: The antigen is undetermined.

V gave up 5 bases and J gave up 6 bases, with 14 bases separating them. Germline V gives CDR1 MNHEY, CDR2 SVGAGI. The CDR3 covers 13 residues. In the PCR, 60 Vbeta and 13 Jbeta primers were used. Only in-frame clones appear in the TCRdb table, and some are missing; sequencing was by immunoSEQ multiplex PCR. The sample lists tens of thousands of clones, under 80% occurring once. Specimen: PBMCs. The J gene is TRBJ2-7, the V gene TRBV6-5, with a weak D call TRBD2 (6 bases). This clonotype originated in a male donor in good health and CMV-seropositive. The CDR3 bases are TGTGCCAGCAGTCGGCGGGGACCATGCGAGCAGTACTTC. This codes for CASSRRGPCEQYF.